The rows below give T cell receptor beta chains drawn from one sample of a study of cytomegalovirus exposure and HLA in healthy donors. Sequencing used immunoSEQ multiplex PCR; TCRdb keeps in-frame clones, though not all of them. The data contain about 150,000 clones, 60% to 80% of them singletons. Specimen: PBMCs. The source of these receptors is a woman in her thirties in good health and CMV-seronegative. CDR3s include the opening cysteine and the closing phenylalanine or tryptophan. A D gene is named only where the DNA matches it firmly. Clone size is shown for a subset of rows, as once, few, many or a class of expanded clone.

D gene: .
J gene: TRBJ1-2
V gene: TRBV30
clone size: once
CDR3 protein: CASITRGHYGYTF
CDR3 DNA: TGTGCCAGCATCACCAGGGGACACTATGGCTACACCTTC

D gene: TRBD1
J gene: TRBJ1-5
V gene: TRBV30
clone size: few
CDR3 protein: CAWSKTGASHYSNQPQHF
CDR3 DNA: TGTGCCTGGAGTAAAACAGGGGCATCCCATTATAGCAATCAGCCCCAGCATTTT

D gene: .
J gene: TRBJ2-1
V gene: TRBV9
clone size: .
CDR3 protein: CASSVDWRGYYNEQFF
CDR3 DNA: TGTGCCAGCAGCGTAGATTGGCGGGGTTACTACAATGAGCAGTTCTTC

D gene: .
J gene: TRBJ1-1
V gene: TRBV7-8
clone size: .
CDR3 protein: CASSLDREAFF
CDR3 DNA: TGTGCCAGCAGTTTGGACAGAGAAGCTTTCTTT

D gene: .
J gene: TRBJ2-3
V gene: TRBV5-1
clone size: .
CDR3 protein: CASRIGWRGITDTQYF
CDR3 DNA: TGCGCCAGCAGAATTGGTTGGCGGGGAATCACAGATACGCAGTATTTT

D gene: TRBD1
J gene: TRBJ1-1
V gene: TRBV2
clone size: .
CDR3 protein: CASSEERGRGTEAFF
CDR3 DNA: TGTGCCAGCAGTGAAGAGAGGGGGCGGGGCACTGAAGCTTTCTTT

D gene: .
J gene: TRBJ1-1
V gene: TRBV7-3
clone size: .
CDR3 protein: CASSLKVTTEAFF
CDR3 DNA: TGTGCCAGCAGCTTAAAGGTGACAACTGAAGCTTTCTTT

D gene: TRBD2
J gene: TRBJ2-3
V gene: TRBV4-2
clone size: .
CDR3 protein: CASSQAGGSDTQYF
CDR3 DNA: TGTGCCAGCAGCCAAGCGGGGGGATCAGATACGCAGTATTTT

D gene: TRBD2
J gene: TRBJ2-3
V gene: TRBV27
clone size: .
CDR3 protein: CASVSSGGADTQYF
CDR3 DNA: TGTGCCAGCGTCTCTAGCGGGGGGGCTGATACGCAGTATTTT

D gene: .
J gene: TRBJ2-1
V gene: TRBV15
clone size: .
CDR3 protein: CATSRDKGPQFF
CDR3 DNA: TGTGCCACCAGCAGAGATAAGGGGCCCCAGTTCTTC